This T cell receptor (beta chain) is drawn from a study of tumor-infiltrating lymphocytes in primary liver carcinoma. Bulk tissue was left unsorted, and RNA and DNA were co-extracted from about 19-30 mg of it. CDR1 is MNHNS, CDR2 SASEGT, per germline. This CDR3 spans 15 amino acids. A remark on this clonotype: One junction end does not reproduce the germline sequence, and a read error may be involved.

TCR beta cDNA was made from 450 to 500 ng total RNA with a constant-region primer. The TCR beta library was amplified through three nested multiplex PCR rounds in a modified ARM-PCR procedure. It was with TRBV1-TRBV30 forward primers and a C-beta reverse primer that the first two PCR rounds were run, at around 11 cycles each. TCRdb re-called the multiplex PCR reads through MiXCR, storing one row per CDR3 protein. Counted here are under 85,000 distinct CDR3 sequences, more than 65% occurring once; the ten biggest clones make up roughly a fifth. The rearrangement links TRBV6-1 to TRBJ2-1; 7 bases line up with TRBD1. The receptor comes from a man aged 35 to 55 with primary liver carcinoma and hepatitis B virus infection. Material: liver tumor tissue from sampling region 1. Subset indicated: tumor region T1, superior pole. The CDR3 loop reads CTSQTGTETYNEQFF. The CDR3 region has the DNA TGTACCAGCCAAACCGGGACAGAGACCTACAATGAGCAGTTCTTC.